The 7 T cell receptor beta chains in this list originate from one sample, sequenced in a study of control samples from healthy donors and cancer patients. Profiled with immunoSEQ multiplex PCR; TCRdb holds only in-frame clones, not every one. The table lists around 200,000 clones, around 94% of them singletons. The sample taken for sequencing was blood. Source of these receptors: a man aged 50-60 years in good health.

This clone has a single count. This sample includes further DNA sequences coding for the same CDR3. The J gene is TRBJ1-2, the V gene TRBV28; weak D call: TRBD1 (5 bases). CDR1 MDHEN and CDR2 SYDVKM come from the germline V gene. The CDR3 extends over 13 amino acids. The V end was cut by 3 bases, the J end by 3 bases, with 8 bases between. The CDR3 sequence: CASSLTGDYGYTF. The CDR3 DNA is TGTGCCAGCAGTTTGACGGGGGACTATGGCTACACCTTC.

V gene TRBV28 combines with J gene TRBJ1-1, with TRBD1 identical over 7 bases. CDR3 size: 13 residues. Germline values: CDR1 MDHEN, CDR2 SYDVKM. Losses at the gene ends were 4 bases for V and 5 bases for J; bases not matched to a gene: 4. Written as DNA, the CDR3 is TGTGCCAGCAGTTCAGGGGGTAAGACTGAAGCTTTCTTT. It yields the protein CASSSGGKTEAFF.

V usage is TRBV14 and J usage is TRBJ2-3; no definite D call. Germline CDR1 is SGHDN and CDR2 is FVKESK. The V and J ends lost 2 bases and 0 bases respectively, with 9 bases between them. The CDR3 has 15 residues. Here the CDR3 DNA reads TGTGCCAGCAGCCAATTTAGCCCTAGCACAGATACGCAGTATTTT. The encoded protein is CASSQFSPSTDTQYF. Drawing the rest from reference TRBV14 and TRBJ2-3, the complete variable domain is EAGVTQFPSHSVIEKGQTVTLRCDPISGHDNLYWYRRVMGKEIKFLLHFVKESKQDESGMPNNRFLAERTGGTYSTLKVQPAELEDSGVYFCASSQFSPSTDTQYFGPGTRLTVL.

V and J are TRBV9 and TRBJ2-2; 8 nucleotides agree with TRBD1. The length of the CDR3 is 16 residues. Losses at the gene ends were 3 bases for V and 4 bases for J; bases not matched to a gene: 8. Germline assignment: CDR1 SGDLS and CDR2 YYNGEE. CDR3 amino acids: CASSAVGQGTTGELFF. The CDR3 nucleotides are TGTGCCAGCAGCGCAGTTGGACAGGGTACCACCGGGGAGCTGTTTTTT.

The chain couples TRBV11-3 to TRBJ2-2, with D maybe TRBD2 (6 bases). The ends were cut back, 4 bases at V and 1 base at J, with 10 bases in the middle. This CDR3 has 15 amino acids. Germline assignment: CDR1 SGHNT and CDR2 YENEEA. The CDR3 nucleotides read TGTGCCAGCAGCTCCGGGACTCTGAACACCGGGGAGCTGTTTTTT. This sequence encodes CASSSGTLNTGELFF.

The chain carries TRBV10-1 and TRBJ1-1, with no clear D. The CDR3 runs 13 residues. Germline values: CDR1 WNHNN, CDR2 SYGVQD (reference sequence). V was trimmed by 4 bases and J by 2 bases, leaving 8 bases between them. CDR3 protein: CASSVGRNTEAFF. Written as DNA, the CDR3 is TGCGCCAGCAGTGTGGGCAGAAACACTGAAGCTTTCTTT.

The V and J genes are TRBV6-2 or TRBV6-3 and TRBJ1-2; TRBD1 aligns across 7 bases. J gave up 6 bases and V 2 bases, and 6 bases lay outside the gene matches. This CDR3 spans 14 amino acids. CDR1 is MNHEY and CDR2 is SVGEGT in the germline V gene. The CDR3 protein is CASSYHTGENGYTF. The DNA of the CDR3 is TGTGCCAGCAGTTACCACACAGGGGAAAATGGCTACACCTTC.